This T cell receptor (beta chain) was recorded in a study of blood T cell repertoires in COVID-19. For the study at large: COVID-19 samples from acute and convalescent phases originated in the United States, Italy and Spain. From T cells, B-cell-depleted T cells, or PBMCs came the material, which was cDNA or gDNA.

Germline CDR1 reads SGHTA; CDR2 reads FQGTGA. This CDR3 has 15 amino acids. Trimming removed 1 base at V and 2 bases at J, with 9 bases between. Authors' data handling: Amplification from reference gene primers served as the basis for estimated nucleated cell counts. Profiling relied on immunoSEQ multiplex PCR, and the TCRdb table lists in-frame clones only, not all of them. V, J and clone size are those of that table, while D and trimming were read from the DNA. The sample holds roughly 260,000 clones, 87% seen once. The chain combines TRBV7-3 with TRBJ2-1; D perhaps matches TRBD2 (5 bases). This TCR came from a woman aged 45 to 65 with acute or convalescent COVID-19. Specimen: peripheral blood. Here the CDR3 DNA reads TGTGCCAGCAGCTTAATGGGCGGGCCCTACAATGAGCAGTTCTTC. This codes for CASSLMGGPYNEQFF.